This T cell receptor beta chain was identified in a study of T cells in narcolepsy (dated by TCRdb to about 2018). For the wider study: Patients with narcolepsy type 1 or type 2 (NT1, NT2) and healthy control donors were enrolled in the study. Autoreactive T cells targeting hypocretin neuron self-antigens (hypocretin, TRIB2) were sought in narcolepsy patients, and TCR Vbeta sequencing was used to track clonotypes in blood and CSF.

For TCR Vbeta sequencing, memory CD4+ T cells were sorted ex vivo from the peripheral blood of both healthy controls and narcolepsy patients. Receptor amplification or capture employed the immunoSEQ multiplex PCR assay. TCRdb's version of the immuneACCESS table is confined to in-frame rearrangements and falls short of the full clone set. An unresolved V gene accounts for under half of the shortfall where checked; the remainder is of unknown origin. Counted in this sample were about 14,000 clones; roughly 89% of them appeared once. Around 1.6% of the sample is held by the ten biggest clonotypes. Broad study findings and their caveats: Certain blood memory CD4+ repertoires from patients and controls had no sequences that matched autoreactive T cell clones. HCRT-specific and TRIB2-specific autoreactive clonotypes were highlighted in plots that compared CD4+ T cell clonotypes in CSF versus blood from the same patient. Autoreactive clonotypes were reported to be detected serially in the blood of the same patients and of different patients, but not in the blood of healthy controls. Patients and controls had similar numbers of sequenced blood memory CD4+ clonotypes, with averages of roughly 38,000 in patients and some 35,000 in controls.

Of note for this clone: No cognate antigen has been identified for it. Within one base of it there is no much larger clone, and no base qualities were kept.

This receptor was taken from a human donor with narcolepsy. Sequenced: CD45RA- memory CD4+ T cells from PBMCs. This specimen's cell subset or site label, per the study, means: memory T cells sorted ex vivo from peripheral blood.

The CDR3 amino acid sequence is: CASSGTSIDGELFF. The sequence in DNA is TGCGCCAGCAGCGGGACTAGCATAGACGGGGAGCTGTTTTTT. The rearrangement combines TRBV10-2 with TRBJ2-2; a stretch of 9 junction bases matches TRBD2. The germline V gene specifies WSHSY as CDR1 and SAAADI as CDR2. For this chain, trimming is 6 bases at the V end and 7 bases at the J end, and the number of junction bases without a gene match is 6. Taken from cysteine to phenylalanine, the CDR3 has 14 residues. Solely the CDR3 DNA is kept, with 42 bases framed from the first base.